The entry below gives a single T cell receptor beta chain sequence along with its context. Its specificity is unknown. CDR1 is MDHEN and CDR2 is SYDVKM in the germline V gene. Trimming cost V 6 bases and J 4 bases; bases outside gene matches: 2. The CDR3 runs 14 residues. The authors reverse transcribed roughly 0.5 to 1 ug RNA with random hexamers. Amplification of the TCR beta CDR3 was carried out by immunoSEQ multiplex PCR, which spanned a total of 54 Vbeta and 13 Jbeta segments. In TCRdb, the immunoSEQ multiplex PCR reads were re-called with MiXCR into one record per CDR3 protein. The table lists 330,000 or so distinct CDR3 sequences, 65% to 90% of them singletons. The sample comes from a study of CD8 T cells in Susac syndrome. Study outcomes and limitations: As the study acknowledged, the number of individuals in its TCR sequencing and HLA analysis was relatively small.

The rearrangement joins TRBV28 to TRBJ2-2; 10 nucleotides align to TRBD1. Sequencing was carried out using CD8+ T cells from PBMCs. This receptor was obtained from a human donor with multiple sclerosis. CDR3 DNA: TGTGCCAGCAGAAGGACAGGGGGCACCGGGGAGCTGTTTTTT. This encodes CASRRTGGTGELFF.